Below are 16 T cell receptor beta chains sequenced from a single sample in a study of cytomegalovirus exposure and HLA in healthy donors (TCRdb year 2017). The method was the immunoSEQ multiplex PCR assay. The multiplex PCR relied on a mix of 60 forward primers for TCR Vbeta segments and 13 reverse primers for TCR Jbeta segments. TCRdb took over this immuneACCESS table, retaining in-frame rearrangements with V and J assigned. Such tables are incomplete; in checked studies, under half of the missing clones stem from an unresolved V gene, and the remainder is unexplained. The sample table records 100,000 to 150,000 clones; 73% of these occur just once. Approximately 4.3% of the sample belongs to the ten largest clones. The specimen was PBMCs. These receptors came from a man in his sixties in good health and CMV-seropositive.

V is TRBV7-9 and J is TRBJ1-1; D is perhaps TRBD1 (5 bases). Germline V gene lookup returns CDR1 SEHNR and CDR2 FQNEAQ (reference sequence). Trimming removed 3 bases at V and 1 base at J, with 12 bases between. The length of the CDR3 is 15 residues. The DNA for the CDR3 is TGTGCCAGCAGCTTCCTCGGGGGATCGAACACTGAAGCTTTCTTT. This translates into CASSFLGGSNTEAFF.

This chain connects TRBV27 to TRBJ1-5; D call uncertain. Germline-derived CDR1 and CDR2 are MNHEY and SMNVEV (reference sequence). Trimming cost V 1 base and J 1 base, with 17 bases left between them. The CDR3 spans 18 residues. The CDR3, as DNA: TGTGCCAGCAGTTTATTTAGTTTGGGGAGGTGGAGCAATCAGCCCCAGCATTTT. It translates to CASSLFSLGRWSNQPQHF.

The chain joins TRBV2 to TRBJ2-1; 7 nucleotides agree with TRBD2. CDR1 is SNHLY, CDR2 FYNNEI, per germline. This CDR3 contains 14 residues. J lost 8 bases, V lost 4 bases, and 8 bases had no gene match. CDR3 in amino acids: CASSGLAVGDEQFF. CDR3 nucleotides: TGTGCCAGCAGTGGGCTAGCGGTGGGGGATGAGCAGTTCTTC. The full variable domain, rest sourced from reference TRBV2 and TRBJ2-1, is EPEVTQTPSHQVTQMGQEVILRCVPISNHLYFYWYRQILGQKVEFLVSFYNNEISEKSEIFDDQFSVERPDGSNFTLKIRSTKLEDSAMYFCASSGLAVGDEQFFGPGTRLTVL.

The V call is TRBV6-6, the J call TRBJ2-1; possible D gene TRBD2, 5 bases. This CDR3 is 15 amino acids long. Germline V gene lookup returns CDR1 MNHNY and CDR2 SVGAGI (reference sequence). Trimming removed 6 bases from V and 2 bases from J, with 14 bases in between. This chain's CDR3 is CASSFTSLAYNEQFF. In DNA, the CDR3 is TGTGCCAGCAGCTTCACTAGTCTAGCCTACAATGAGCAGTTCTTC.

The chain joins TRBV27 to TRBJ2-7; 12 bases agree with TRBD1. This CDR3 region has 15 residues. J lost 4 bases, V lost 5 bases, and 6 bases had no gene match. Germline V gene data show CDR1 as MNHEY and CDR2 as SMNVEV (reference sequence). CDR3: CASSVRDRGPYEQYF. The CDR3 nucleotides are TGTGCCAGCAGTGTCCGGGACAGGGGGCCATACGAGCAGTACTTC.

The CDR3 DNA is TGCGCCAGCAGCCGACGGGGCGGGGGCACAGATACGCAGTATTTT. Protein: CASSRRGGGTDTQYF. The V gene is TRBV4-1, the J gene TRBJ2-3, with D maybe TRBD2 (6 bases). The CDR3 spans 15 residues. Trimming shortened V by 4 bases and J by 1 base, and 12 bases separated the two germline ends. Germline assignment: CDR1 MGHRA and CDR2 YSYEKL.

The chain recombines TRBV2 with TRBJ1-5, with 10 bases matching TRBD1. The CDR3 totals 19 residues. Germline loops: CDR1 SNHLY, CDR2 FYNNEI. With V trimmed by 5 bases and J by 0 bases, 13 bases remained unmatched. Here the CDR3 reads CASSHLGTGALYSNQPQHF. In DNA form, the CDR3 reads TGTGCCAGCAGTCACCTCGGGACAGGGGCATTATATAGCAATCAGCCCCAGCATTTT. Looking up the rest from reference TRBV2 and TRBJ1-5 gives the full variable domain: EPEVTQTPSHQVTQMGQEVILRCVPISNHLYFYWYRQILGQKVEFLVSFYNNEISEKSEIFDDQFSVERPDGSNFTLKIRSTKLEDSAMYFCASSHLGTGALYSNQPQHFGDGTRLSIL.

To note about this clone: Other DNA sequences in this sample translate to the same CDR3. The J gene is TRBJ2-1, the V gene TRBV5-1, with 12 bases that match TRBD2. The germline V gene encodes CDR1 SGHRS and CDR2 YFSETQ. This CDR3 comprises 15 residues. The ends lost 4 bases at V and 5 bases at J; junction bases unmatched: 4. The CDR3: CASSRLAGADNEQFF. The CDR3, as DNA: TGCGCCAGCAGCCGACTAGCGGGGGCCGACAATGAGCAGTTCTTC.

The genes are TRBV4-1 and TRBJ1-3; no definite D call. The CDR3 length is 15 residues. Trimming took 2 bases from V and 4 from J, leaving 12 bases between them. Germline V gene lookup returns CDR1 MGHRA and CDR2 YSYEKL. CDR3 in DNA: TGCGCCAGCAGCCAAATTGCCTCGGGAGGAAACACCATATATTTT. Residues: CASSQIASGGNTIYF.

The chain recombines TRBV27 with TRBJ2-2, with D possibly matching TRBD1 (5 bases). CDR3 length: 16 residues. Germline lookup yields CDR1 MNHEY and CDR2 SMNVEV (reference sequence). Trimming left V 2 bases short and J 1 base short, with 11 bases between. CDR3 in DNA: TGTGCCAGCAGTTTACACGGACATATGAACACCGGGGAGCTGTTTTTT. Encoded protein: CASSLHGHMNTGELFF.

This chain links TRBV19 with TRBJ1-1; D remains ambiguous. Germline CDR1 is LNHDA and CDR2 is SQIVND (reference sequence). The CDR3 runs to 13 residues. Trimming shortened V by 5 bases and J by 0 bases, and 7 bases separated the two germline ends. The CDR3 coding sequence is TGTGCCAGTAGTCCGAGTTTGAACACTGAAGCTTTCTTT. Translation gives CASSPSLNTEAFF.

The chain joins TRBV29-1 to TRBJ2-1; the match to TRBD1 covers 10 bases. Germline loops: CDR1 SQVTM, CDR2 ANQGSEA. Trimming took 7 bases from V and 10 from J; bases not matched to a gene: 7. This CDR3 comprises 12 residues. This CDR3 is CSAPGQGWEQFF. CDR3 in DNA: TGCAGCGCTCCGGGACAGGGGTGGGAGCAGTTCTTC.

The rearrangement joins TRBV4-2 to TRBJ1-1; 7 nucleotides match TRBD1. The V and J ends lost 2 bases and 2 bases, in that order; junction bases with no gene match: 11. The CDR3 covers 17 residues. Germline assignment: CDR1 LGHNA and CDR2 YNFKEQ. CDR3 loop: CASSQLTGVDFNTEAFF. DNA of the CDR3: TGTGCCAGCAGCCAACTTACAGGGGTGGACTTTAACACTGAAGCTTTCTTT.

The CDR3 sequence: CASVLTTGGRNTEAFF. The CDR3 DNA is TGTGCTAGTGTCCTAACCACAGGGGGCCGGAACACTGAAGCTTTCTTT. The chain uses TRBV12-5 and TRBJ1-1; 9 nucleotides match TRBD1. Germline V gene sequence: CDR1 LGHNT, CDR2 FRNRAP. The junction had 10 bases not matched to a gene; V was cut back by 7 bases and J by 1 base. CDR3 size: 16 residues.

The chain joins TRBV7-9 to TRBJ2-2; D is uncertain. Germline CDR1 is SEHNR and CDR2 is FQNEAQ (reference sequence). The CDR3 has 16 amino acids. Trimming left V 4 bases short and J 7 bases short, with 19 bases between. As DNA, the CDR3 is TGTGCCAGCAGCTCGATCCCGACTCTCATCGTCGGGGAGCTGTTTTTT. This encodes CASSSIPTLIVGELFF.

V is TRBV2 and J is TRBJ1-5; D remains unclear. This CDR3 comprises 13 residues. CDR1 and CDR2 (germline): SNHLY, FYNNEI. V lost 6 bases and J lost 4, with 10 bases in between. The CDR3 nucleotides are TGTGCCAGCAGACTCACGGGGAATCAGCCCCAGCATTTT. The encoded protein is CASRLTGNQPQHF. Full variable domain (outside the CDR3, taken from reference TRBV2 and TRBJ1-5): EPEVTQTPSHQVTQMGQEVILRCVPISNHLYFYWYRQILGQKVEFLVSFYNNEISEKSEIFDDQFSVERPDGSNFTLKIRSTKLEDSAMYFCASRLTGNQPQHFGDGTRLSIL.